A single sample is the source of the 9 T cell receptor beta chains below, sequenced in a study of long-term antiretroviral therapy in people with HIV. Investigators performed immunoSEQ version v3.0 at survey level. Produced via immunoSEQ multiplex PCR; TCRdb's table is partial and in-frame only. The profile covers about 27,000 clones, with 80% to 90% appearing a single time and about 9% taken by the ten largest. This material consisted of unsorted PBMCs, taken 3 years after starting antiretroviral therapy. These receptors originate from a man in his forties or fifties with HIV.

The chain uses TRBV11-2 and TRBJ2-7; tentative D call: TRBD1 (5 bases). Trimming shortened V by 5 bases and J by 3 bases, and 17 bases separated the two germline ends. Germline CDR1 SGHAT, CDR2 FQNNGV. This CDR3 comprises 15 residues. In DNA, the CDR3 is TGTGCCAGCAGCCAAGCAGGGCCTTCCCGCTACGAGCAGTACTTC. It specifies CASSQAGPSRYEQYF.

The V call is TRBV6-1, the J call TRBJ1-2; unclear D gene. V lost 11 bases and J 4 bases, leaving 14 bases between the germline ends. Germline V gives CDR1 MNHNS, CDR2 SASEGT. The CDR3 has 12 amino acids. CDR3 sequence (DNA): TGTGCCGTAGACAAGGCAGCCTATGGCTACACCTTC. This codes for CAVDKAAYGYTF.

This chain connects TRBV7-9 to TRBJ2-1; 7 bases line up with TRBD2. Germline values: CDR1 SEHNR, CDR2 FQNEAQ (reference sequence). This CDR3 spans 14 amino acids. V was clipped by 5 bases and J by 8 bases; unmatched bases: 9. The CDR3 region has the DNA TGTGCCAGCAGCCCGGGCAGCGGGGTCGATGAGCAGTTCTTC. The encoded protein is CASSPGSGVDEQFF.

The chain couples TRBV7-9 to TRBJ2-1, with a weak D call TRBD2 (7 bases). Germline CDR1 is SEHNR and CDR2 is FQNEAQ (reference sequence). This CDR3 has 16 amino acids. Trimming left V 0 bases short and J 3 bases short, with 12 bases between. CDR3 loop: CASSLAGGGVYNEQFF. The CDR3 DNA reads as TGTGCCAGCAGCTTAGCGGGAGGGGGGGTCTACAATGAGCAGTTCTTC.

The chain combines TRBV19 with TRBJ2-2; possibly TRBD1 or TRBD2 for D (5 bases each). Germline V CDR1 and CDR2: LNHDA, SQIVND (reference sequence). The V end was cut by 1 base, the J end by 7 bases, with 10 bases between. This CDR3 has 14 residues. The CDR3 reads CASSIARAGGELFF. In nucleotides, the CDR3 is TGTGCCAGTAGTATAGCCAGGGCGGGCGGGGAGCTGTTTTTT.

The chain employs TRBV11-2 and TRBJ1-1, with D unclear. The germline V and J ends were trimmed by 1 base and 3 bases, with 15 bases remaining between them. The CDR3 is 16 residues long. CDR1 is SGHAT, CDR2 FQNNGV, per germline. In DNA, the CDR3 is TGTGCCAGCAGCTTAGGTTCGGCGTTTTCGTACACTGAAGCTTTCTTT. Protein sequence: CASSLGSAFSYTEAFF.

The gene calls are TRBV12-5 and TRBJ1-1; the D is unclear. The CDR3 has 17 residues. The V gene's germline CDR1 is LGHNT and CDR2 FRNRAP. V was pared by 0 bases and J by 7 bases, with 21 bases between. CDR3 nucleotides: TGTGCTAGTGGTTTGGTAGACATCCCCGGGTCGCGGCGTGAAGCTTTCTTT. Translation: CASGLVDIPGSRREAFF.

This clone is medium-sized by share. This chain links TRBV19 with TRBJ1-3; D not resolved. The germline gives CDR1 LNHDA, CDR2 SQIVND (reference sequence). CDR3 length equals 14 residues. The V gene lost 6 bases and the J gene lost 0 bases, with 9 bases spanning the gap. CDR3 DNA: TGTGCCAGTAGCGACCCCGACTCTGGAAACACCATATATTTT. It is translated as CASSDPDSGNTIYF.

The chain uses TRBV2 and TRBJ2-2; D is possibly TRBD2 (6 bases). Germline CDR1 SNHLY, CDR2 FYNNEI. This CDR3 region has 15 residues. V was pared by 6 bases and J by 4 bases, with 15 bases between. The CDR3 nucleotides are TGTGCCAGCAGCGAGGACGGGGGAAGCACCGGGGAGCTGTTTTTT. It translates to CASSEDGGSTGELFF.